This T cell receptor (beta chain) came from a study of regulatory T cells in long-lasting Graves disease. For this clonotype: The antigen remains undetermined.

Notes on the study in general: Preferential use of TRBV28, TRBJ1-2 and TRBJ2-5 was seen in persistent disease. Public clonotype sharing was higher in persistent than newly diagnosed patients.

Construction of TCR beta libraries relied on iRepertoire HTBI primers and on Arm-PCR targeting CDR3 regions. Methods used by the authors: Gene usage covered 62 TRBV and around 15 TRBJ segments. Using its own MiXCR run on the multiplex PCR reads, TCRdb lists one record per CDR3 protein. TCRdb's processing, not the authors', yielded these V and J calls. The sample includes approximately 400,000 distinct CDR3 sequences, 20% to 30% seen only once; the top ten take approximately 28%. Time point described: persistent/refractory GD, antithyroid drugs over 5 years with positive TRAb. PBMCs provided the RNA from which the TCR library was made. Approximately 8.9-milliliter peripheral blood samples went into EDTA tubes. CDR1 is SGHDT and CDR2 is YYEEEE in the germline V gene. V was clipped by 3 bases and J by 3 bases; unmatched bases: 6. CDR3 length equals 16 residues.

This specimen consisted of peripheral blood mononuclear cells (PBMCs), obtained when the disease was refractory, from a patient treated with antithyroid drugs. This receptor was taken from a female donor with Graves disease. The V call is TRBV5-6, the J call TRBJ1-1; 12 bases are a match to TRBD1. The CDR3 spells CASSWGQGALYTEAFF. The DNA for the CDR3 is TGTGCCAGCAGCTGGGGACAGGGGGCTTTGTACACTGAAGCTTTCTTT.